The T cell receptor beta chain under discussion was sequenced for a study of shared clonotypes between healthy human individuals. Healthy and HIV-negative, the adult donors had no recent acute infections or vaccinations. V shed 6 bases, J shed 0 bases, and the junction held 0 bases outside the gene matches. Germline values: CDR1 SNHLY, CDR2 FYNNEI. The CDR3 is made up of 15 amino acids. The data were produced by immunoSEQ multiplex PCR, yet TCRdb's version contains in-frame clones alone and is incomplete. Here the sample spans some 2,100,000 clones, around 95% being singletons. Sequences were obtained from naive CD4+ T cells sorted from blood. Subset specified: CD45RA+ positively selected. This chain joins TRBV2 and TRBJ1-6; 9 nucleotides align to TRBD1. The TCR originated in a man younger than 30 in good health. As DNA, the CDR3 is TGTGCCAGCAGGGACAGGGGCTCCTATAATTCACCCCTCCACTTT. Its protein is CASRDRGSYNSPLHF.